This T cell receptor beta chain was captured in a study of vaccination effects on CD4 cells after COVID-19. CD4+ T cells specific for antigen were expanded with viral peptide pools by the ViraFEST assay before sequencing. At the end of over 8 days of culture, CD4+ T cells were isolated. The participants, recipients of two vaccine doses, got either BNT162b2 or mRNA-1273. Vaccinated participants had no history of SARS-CoV-2 infection and tested negative for nucleocapsid antibodies. Each culture well received over 1.5 million PBMC. These cells were then cultured in IMDM with roughly 9 IU/ml IL-2 and 7.5 to 10 ug/ml peptides. In the case of this clone: Its antigen remains unidentified.

The protocol was immunoSEQ multiplex PCR, while the TCRdb copy is restricted to in-frame clones and leaves out a portion. The repertoire consists of approximately 31,000 clones, with approximately 76% occurring once and the leading ten covering around 12%. Germline assignment: CDR1 SGHRS and CDR2 YFSETQ. CDR3 length: 16 amino acids. The ends lost 0 bases at V and 7 bases at J; junction bases unmatched: 6. Study observations and caveats: A shortage of convalescent patients and an absence of early post-infection timepoints characterized the study.

This material consisted of CD4+ T cells from PBMCs cultured with HCoV-229E spike peptides, taken after COVID-19 vaccination. The clonotype originates from a human donor who received a COVID-19 vaccine. The V gene is TRBV5-1, the J gene TRBJ2-1; TRBD2 matches at 11 bases. In nucleotides, the CDR3 is TGCGCCAGCAGCTTGGTGATAGCGGGAGGGAGGAATGAGCAGTTCTTC. Amino acids: CASSLVIAGGRNEQFF.